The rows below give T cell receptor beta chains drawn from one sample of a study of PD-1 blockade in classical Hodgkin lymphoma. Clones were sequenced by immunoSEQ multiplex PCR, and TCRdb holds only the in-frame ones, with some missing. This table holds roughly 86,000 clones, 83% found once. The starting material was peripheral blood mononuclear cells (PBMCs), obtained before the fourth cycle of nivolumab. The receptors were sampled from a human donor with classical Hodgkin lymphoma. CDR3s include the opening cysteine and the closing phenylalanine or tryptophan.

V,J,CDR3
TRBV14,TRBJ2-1,CASSQVGSPFF
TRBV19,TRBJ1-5,CASSIGGAVNQPQHF
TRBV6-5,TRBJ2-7,CASSYSVGSSYEQYF
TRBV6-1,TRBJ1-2,CASSVESSGGYTF
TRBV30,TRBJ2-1,CAWSPRVGVEQFF
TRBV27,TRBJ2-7,CASSLSAPYEQYF
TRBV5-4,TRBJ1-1,CASSLSPRTGTMNTEAFF
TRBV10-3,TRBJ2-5,CAIKAGQTQYF
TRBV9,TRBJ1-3,CASSEKGSGNTIYF
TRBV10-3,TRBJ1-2,CAISESGGGDGYTF
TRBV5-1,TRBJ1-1,CASSLRDRGKFAEAFF
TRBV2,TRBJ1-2,CASMVTGYTF
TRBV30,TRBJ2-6,CAWSVGASSGANVLTF
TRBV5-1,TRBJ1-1,CASSLAIGSSAEAFF
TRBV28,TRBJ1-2,CASRPGGNYGYTF
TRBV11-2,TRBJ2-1,CASSLGVLNEQFF
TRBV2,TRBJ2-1,CASSELAGGYEQFF